This T cell receptor beta chain was captured by sequencing in a study of T-cell reconstitution after alpha-beta-depleted transplantation in children. Study conclusions and caveats: Diversity of TCRbeta at day 60 was high in some patients, arising from surviving recipient T cells and thymic progenitors. At around two months after transplant, the alpha-beta T cells were reportedly derived from several hundred expanded clones that came from non-depleted graft cells. Once a year had passed after transplant, T-cell counts and diversity came mostly from newly produced T cells.

Per the germline V gene, CDR1 is SQVTM and CDR2 is ANQGSEA. V was pared by 7 bases and J by 6 bases, with 16 bases between. The CDR3 contains 13 residues. As concerns this clonotype: What it recognizes is unknown.

Unique molecular identifiers were incorporated into the prepared TCRbeta library. Using its own MiXCR run on the PCR reads, TCRdb lists one record per CDR3 protein. This table holds 500,000 to 600,000 distinct CDR3 sequences, roughly 27% found once. The gene calls are TRBV29-1 and TRBJ2-4; D is ambiguous. The receptor was isolated from a boy younger than two with Wiskott-Aldrich syndrome, due to receive a stem cell transplant. The specimen was PBMCs, collected before TCRalphabeta/CD19-depleted stem cell transplant. CDR3: CSAQLGFANIQYF. CDR3 sequence (DNA): TGCAGCGCCCAGCTCGGGTTCGCAAACATTCAGTACTTC.